Listed here are 12 T cell receptor beta chains from one sample, sequenced in a study of regulatory T cells in long-lasting Graves disease. Time point reported: newly diagnosed GD, antithyroid drugs for less than 3 months. From PBMCs, RNA was extracted and then used to make the TCR library. According to the study, TCR beta libraries were built with iRepertoire HTBI primers and CDR3-region Arm-PCR. Each CDR3 protein gets one entry after TCRdb re-called the multiplex PCR reads with MiXCR. This table holds roughly 420,000 distinct CDR3 sequences, 14% found once. A further study also used this sample, focusing on T cells in Graves' hyperthyroidism and ophthalmopathy.

Specimen: peripheral blood mononuclear cells (PBMCs), collected at new diagnosis, from a patient treated with antithyroid drugs. The receptors come from a woman aged 45 to 65 with Graves disease.

This clonotype occurred a few times. The chain recombines TRBV27 with TRBJ2-5; TRBD1 agrees at 8 bases. Trimming removed 6 bases from V and 5 bases from J; junction bases left unmatched: 11. CDR1 and CDR2 (germline): MNHEY, SMNVEV (reference sequence). This CDR3 is 15 amino acids long. CDR3 region: CASSGTGFSGETQYF. In DNA form, the CDR3 reads TGTGCCAGCAGCGGGACAGGTTTCTCAGGGGAGACCCAGTACTTC.

Note on this clonotype: This clone may be a read error of a much larger clone one base away. The rearrangement links TRBV9 to TRBJ2-1, with TRBD2 matching 10 bases. With V trimmed by 4 bases and J by 6 bases, 4 bases remained unmatched. The CDR3 extends over 14 amino acids. The germline V gene encodes CDR1 SGDLS and CDR2 YYNGEE. CDR3 in DNA: TGTGCCAGCAGCCAGAGCGGGAGGGCCAATGAGCAGTTCTTC. Translated, it gives CASSQSGRANEQFF.

Regarding this clonotype: Given the absence of the conserved phenylalanine or tryptophan at the CDR3 end, a read error is likely. V gene TRBV7-9 combines with J gene TRBJ2-7; 9 nucleotides align to TRBD2. Germline assignment: CDR1 SEHNR and CDR2 FQNEAQ (reference sequence). This CDR3 comprises 16 residues. J gave up 0 bases and V 3 bases, and 6 bases lay outside the gene matches. This CDR3 reads CASSFVSGRLSYEQYC. CDR3 nucleotide sequence: TGTGCCAGCAGCTTCGTCAGCGGGAGGCTCTCCTACGAGCAGTACTGC.

This clonotype was detected ten times or more. The chain carries TRBV27 and TRBJ1-2; 9 bases map to TRBD1. Trimming took 5 bases from V and 7 from J; bases not matched to a gene: 8. Per the germline V gene, CDR1 is MNHEY and CDR2 is SMNVEV (reference sequence). This CDR3 contains 14 residues. CDR3 sequence (DNA): TGTGCCAGCAGTCAGGGACTGGACAGGGGTGGCTACACCTTC. This sequence encodes CASSQGLDRGGYTF.

This clonotype was observed a handful of times. The rearrangement joins TRBV19 to TRBJ2-1; D is possibly TRBD1 or TRBD2 (5 bases each). The CDR3 is 15 residues long. Germline V gene data show CDR1 as LNHDA and CDR2 as SQIVND (reference sequence). Trimming stripped 1 base from V and 4 bases from J, with 11 bases between. CDR3 amino acids: CASSIGRDEYNEQFF. The DNA for the CDR3 is TGTGCCAGTAGTATAGGTCGGGACGAATACAATGAGCAGTTCTTC.

The chain uses TRBV19 and TRBJ2-2; unclear D gene. The CDR3 is made up of 16 amino acids. V lost 4 bases and J 7 bases, leaving 19 bases between the germline ends. Germline CDR1 is LNHDA and CDR2 is SQIVND (reference sequence). The CDR3 sequence: CASSSIAESYDGELFF. CDR3 DNA sequence: TGTGCCAGTAGTAGTATCGCGGAAAGCTACGACGGGGAGCTGTTTTTT.

This clonotype was picked up many times. The V gene is TRBV5-1, the J gene TRBJ2-1, with 7 nucleotides matching TRBD2. Trimming cost V 2 bases and J 8 bases; bases outside gene matches: 7. Germline V gene data show CDR1 as SGHRS and CDR2 as YFSETQ. This CDR3 has 14 residues. The CDR3, as DNA: TGCGCCAGCAGCTTAGGTCGGGAGGTGGATGAGCAGTTCTTC. Encoded protein: CASSLGREVDEQFF. Using reference TRBV5-1 and TRBJ2-1 for the parts outside the CDR3, the full variable domain is KAGVTQTPRYLIKTRGQQVTLSCSPISGHRSVSWYQQTPGQGLQFLFEYFSETQRNKGNFPGRFSGRQFSNSRSEMNVSTLELGDSALYLCASSLGREVDEQFFGPGTRLTVL.

The J gene is TRBJ2-7, the V gene TRBV12-5; TRBD1 is a possible D gene (6 bases). The CDR3 is 15 residues long. Trimming took off 4 bases at V and 3 bases at J, with 16 bases between the two ends. CDR1 and CDR2 (germline): LGHNT, FRNRAP. CDR3 sequence (DNA): TGTGCTAGTGGTTCCCCTCCAGACAGGTTCTACGAGCAGTACTTC. Its translation is CASGSPPDRFYEQYF.

This clonotype was found a few times. V is TRBV12-3 or TRBV12-4 and J is TRBJ1-3; D remains unclear. The V end lost 6 bases, the J end lost 4 bases, and 13 bases lay between the germline ends. The CDR3 consists of 14 residues. The CDR3 loop is CASRTNEDGNTIYF. CDR3 DNA: TGTGCCAGCAGGACGAACGAGGACGGAAACACCATATATTTT.

This clonotype has ten or more counts. The chain has TRBV7-9 and TRBJ1-2; a possible D gene is TRBD1 (5 bases). Trimming stripped 3 bases from V and 6 bases from J, with 11 bases between. The CDR3 is 13 amino acids. In germline, CDR1 is SEHNR, CDR2 FQNEAQ (reference sequence). CDR3 in DNA: TGTGCCAGCAGCTTGGGGGAGGGGAATGGCTACACCTTC. Its translation is CASSLGEGNGYTF.

The chain employs TRBV7-9 and TRBJ2-1, with a weak D call TRBD2 (5 bases). V was cut by 2 bases and J by 0 bases, with 8 bases left in between. This CDR3 contains 15 residues. CDR1 is SEHNR, CDR2 FQNEAQ, per germline (reference sequence). CDR3 in amino acids: CASSLRGFSYNEQFF. CDR3 DNA: TGTGCCAGCAGCTTACGGGGATTCTCCTACAATGAGCAGTTCTTC.

This clonotype was counted only a few times. V gene TRBV29-1 combines with J gene TRBJ2-5; no clear D gene. V was cut by 6 bases and J by 5 bases, with 13 bases left in between. Per the germline V gene, CDR1 is SQVTM and CDR2 is ANQGSEA. The CDR3 covers 12 residues. The CDR3 is CSVVPTSETQYF. The CDR3 DNA is TGCAGCGTGGTGCCTACCTCGGAGACCCAGTACTTC.